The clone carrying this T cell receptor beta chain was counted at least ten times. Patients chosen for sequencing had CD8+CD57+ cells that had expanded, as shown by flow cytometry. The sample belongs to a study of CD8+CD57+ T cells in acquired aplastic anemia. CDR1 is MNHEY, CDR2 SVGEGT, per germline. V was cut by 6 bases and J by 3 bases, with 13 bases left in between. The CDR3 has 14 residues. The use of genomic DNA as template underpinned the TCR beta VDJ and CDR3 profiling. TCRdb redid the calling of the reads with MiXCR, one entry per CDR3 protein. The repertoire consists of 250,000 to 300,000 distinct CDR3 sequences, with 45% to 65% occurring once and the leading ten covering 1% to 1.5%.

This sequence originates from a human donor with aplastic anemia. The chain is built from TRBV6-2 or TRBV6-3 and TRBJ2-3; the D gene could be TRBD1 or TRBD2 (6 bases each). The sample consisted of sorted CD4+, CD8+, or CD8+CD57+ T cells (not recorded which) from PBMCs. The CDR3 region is CASSKTRGTDTQYF. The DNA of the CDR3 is TGTGCCAGCAGCAAGACTAGGGGGACAGATACGCAGTATTTT.